Below, 12 T cell receptor beta chains from the same sample are listed, as sequenced in a study of blood T cell repertoires in COVID-19. This table comes from immunoSEQ multiplex PCR, and its TCRdb copy is limited to in-frame clones, with some not included. The sample yields some 300,000 clones, 70% to 90% seen once. The source material was peripheral blood. The receptor source for this set is a woman between 45 and 65 years old with COVID-19, enrolled during active disease.

This chain connects TRBV3-1 (or the pseudogene TRBV3-2) to TRBJ1-1; weak D call: TRBD1 (5 bases). The CDR3 contains 13 residues. The germline V and J ends were trimmed by 2 bases and 5 bases, with 9 bases remaining between them. The germline gives CDR1 LGHDT, CDR2 YNNKEL (reference sequence). The CDR3 DNA is TGTGCCAGCAGCCAACTGACAGCTACTGAAGCTTTCTTT. Translating gives CASSQLTATEAFF.

V gene TRBV4-2 combines with J gene TRBJ2-1; 9 bases map to TRBD1. The length of the CDR3 is 14 residues. Germline V CDR1 and CDR2: LGHNA, YNFKEQ. Trimming removed 6 bases from V and 9 bases from J; junction bases left unmatched: 9. The CDR3 region is CASRYRQGGGEQFF. CDR3 DNA: TGTGCCAGCAGATACAGACAGGGGGGCGGTGAGCAGTTCTTC.

The V call is TRBV5-4, the J call TRBJ2-2; 7 bases match TRBD2. The CDR3 is 16 residues long. V lost 4 bases to trimming and J lost 0 bases; unmatched junction nucleotides: 6. Germline CDR1 SGHNT, CDR2 YYREEE (reference sequence). The CDR3 DNA reads as TGTGCCAGCAGCACCCCGGGACTACCGAACACCGGGGAGCTGTTTTTT. This encodes CASSTPGLPNTGELFF.

The V gene is TRBV18, the J gene TRBJ1-3, with a tentative D call TRBD1 (5 bases). Per germline, CDR1 KGHSH and CDR2 LQKENI. The CDR3 totals 15 residues. With 3 bases removed from V and 14 bases from J, the gap between germline ends came to 23 bases. The CDR3 protein is CASSPHPAPSDTLYF. The CDR3 DNA follows: TGTGCCAGCTCACCCCATCCCGCTCCCTCGGACACACTATATTTT.

This rearrangement joins TRBV11-2 to TRBJ2-3; no firm D call. The CDR3 length is 14 residues. Trimming left V 6 bases short and J 2 bases short, with 12 bases between. Germline lookup yields CDR1 SGHAT and CDR2 FQNNGV. CDR3 amino acids: CASSITASTDTQYF. Here the CDR3 DNA reads TGTGCCAGCAGTATAACAGCATCCACAGATACGCAGTATTTT.

The chain joins TRBV6-5 to TRBJ2-7, with TRBD1 matching over 8 bases. The CDR3 consists of 12 residues. CDR1 MNHEY and CDR2 SVGAGI come from the germline V gene. Losses at the gene ends were 5 bases for V and 9 bases for J; bases not matched to a gene: 6. For the CDR3, the DNA is TGTGCCAGCAGTAGTGGACAGGGATGGCAGTACTTC. It translates to CASSSGQGWQYF.

The rearrangement links TRBV5-1 to TRBJ1-5; TRBD1 matches 7 bases. This CDR3 is built from 15 residues. Unmatched junction bases numbered 2, after V lost 1 base and J lost 1 base. Per germline, CDR1 SGHRS and CDR2 YFSETQ. The CDR3 is CASSLRGGSNQPQHF. In DNA form, the CDR3 reads TGCGCCAGCAGCTTGAGAGGGGGCAGCAATCAGCCCCAGCATTTT.

This chain joins TRBV9 and TRBJ2-7; 10 nucleotides match TRBD2. Germline trimming cut 0 bases from V and 0 bases from J; bases unmatched to any gene: 6. Germline loops: CDR1 SGDLS, CDR2 YYNGEE. The CDR3 spans 17 residues. Here the CDR3 reads CASSVGVAGGRSYEQYF. Written as DNA, the CDR3 is TGTGCCAGCAGCGTAGGGGTAGCGGGAGGCCGCTCCTACGAGCAGTACTTC.

This sequence joins TRBV7-2 and TRBJ2-7; TRBD1 is a possible D gene (6 bases). Trimming left V 6 bases short and J 3 bases short, with 15 bases between. Germline V lookup: CDR1 SGHTA, CDR2 FQGNSA. This CDR3 contains 14 residues. The CDR3 sequence is CASSLNRDIYEQYF. The CDR3 coding sequence is TGTGCCAGCAGTCTAAACCGGGACATCTACGAGCAGTACTTC.

This clone was observed once. This rearrangement joins TRBV15 to TRBJ1-2; 11 bases agree with TRBD1. Germline V gene sequence: CDR1 LNHNV, CDR2 YYDKDF (reference sequence). There are 15 residues in the CDR3. The V and J ends lost 2 bases and 5 bases, in that order; junction bases with no gene match: 4. CDR3 protein: CATSRTGQGAYGYTF. CDR3 coding DNA: TGTGCCACCAGCAGAACCGGACAGGGGGCTTATGGCTACACCTTC.

This sequence joins TRBV6-1 and TRBJ1-1; TRBD1 matches 11 bases. This CDR3 spans 18 amino acids. Germline lookup yields CDR1 MNHNS and CDR2 SASEGT. With 0 bases clipped from V and 0 bases from J, the junction kept 6 bases outside the gene matches. CDR3 in amino acids: CASSEARWDRGLNTEAFF. CDR3 DNA sequence: TGTGCCAGCAGTGAAGCGCGTTGGGACAGGGGGTTGAACACTGAAGCTTTCTTT.

The rearrangement joins TRBV30 to TRBJ1-2; TRBD1 might be the D (5 bases). The CDR3 sequence is 13 residues long. V was clipped by 2 bases and J by 5 bases, with 12 bases between them. Germline CDR1 and CDR2: GTSNPN and SVGIG (reference sequence). This CDR3 reads CAWSLGVGYGYTF. CDR3 bases: TGTGCCTGGAGTCTAGGGGTTGGGTATGGCTACACCTTC.